The sequence of this T cell receptor beta chain was determined in a study of technical replicates of blood from a few donors. The protocol was immunoSEQ multiplex PCR, while the TCRdb copy is restricted to in-frame clones and leaves out a portion. The sample contains around 80,000 clones, over 75% of which appear only once. CDR3 length equals 13 residues. Deletions cut 0 bases from V and 4 bases from J, with 7 bases between. The germline gives CDR1 SGHRS, CDR2 YFSETQ. This rearrangement joins TRBV5-1 to TRBJ2-5; the D gene is possibly TRBD1 (6 bases). Sequences were obtained from T cells isolated from PBMCs. This TCR was sampled from a human donor in good health. The CDR3 loop reads CASSLGGGETQYF. In DNA, the CDR3 is TGCGCCAGCAGCTTGGGAGGGGGAGAGACCCAGTACTTC.